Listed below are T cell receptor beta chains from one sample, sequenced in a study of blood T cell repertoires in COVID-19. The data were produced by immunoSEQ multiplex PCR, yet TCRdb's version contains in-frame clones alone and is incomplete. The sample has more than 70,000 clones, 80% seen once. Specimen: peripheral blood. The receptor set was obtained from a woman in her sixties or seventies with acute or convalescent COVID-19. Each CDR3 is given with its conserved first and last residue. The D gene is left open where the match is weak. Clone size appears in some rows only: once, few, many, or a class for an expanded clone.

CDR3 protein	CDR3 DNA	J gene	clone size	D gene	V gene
CSASRAFSSYEQYF	TGCAGTGCTAGTAGAGCGTTTAGCTCCTACGAGCAGTACTTC	TRBJ2-7	.	.	TRBV20-1
CSVEDGQGYYGYTF	TGCAGCGTTGAAGATGGGCAGGGTTACTATGGCTACACCTTC	TRBJ1-2	.	.	TRBV29-1
CASSVGGRGWRNTGELFF	TGTGCCAGCAGCGTAGGGGGCAGGGGATGGAGAAACACCGGGGAGCTGTTTTTT	TRBJ2-2	.	.	TRBV9
CAWVLTGVNYGYTF	TGTGCCTGGGTACTAACAGGGGTGAACTATGGCTACACCTTC	TRBJ1-2	.	TRBD1	TRBV30
CASQKDLTSNEQFF	TGTGCCAGCCAAAAGGACTTGACCTCCAATGAGCAGTTCTTC	TRBJ2-1	few	.	TRBV2
CASSLGQGGNQPQHF	TGTGCCAGCAGTTTGGGACAGGGCGGCAATCAGCCCCAGCATTTT	TRBJ1-5	.	TRBD1	TRBV27
CASSPDRGRTDTQYF	TGTGCCAGCAGCCCTGACAGGGGGCGCACAGATACGCAGTATTTT	TRBJ2-3	.	TRBD1	TRBV7-8
CASSANGVGELFF	TGTGCCAGCAGCGCCAACGGGGTCGGGGAGCTGTTTTTT	TRBJ2-2	.	.	TRBV7-6
CASSFRTGAGELFF	TGCGCCAGCAGCTTCCGGACAGGGGCCGGGGAGCTGTTTTTT	TRBJ2-2	few	TRBD1	TRBV5-1
CASSFTGIYEQYF	TGTGCCAGCAGCTTCACAGGGATCTACGAGCAGTACTTC	TRBJ2-7	.	.	TRBV11-2
CASSRGQVNQPQHF	TGTGCCAGCAGTCGGGGACAGGTCAATCAGCCCCAGCATTTT	TRBJ1-5	.	TRBD1	TRBV7-8
CASSPGAGLAGVNEQFF	TGCGCCAGCAGCCCGGGCGCCGGACTAGCGGGAGTCAATGAGCAGTTCTTC	TRBJ2-1	.	TRBD2	TRBV5-1
CASSLETGTGELFF	TGCGCCAGCAGCTTGGAGACAGGGACCGGGGAGCTGTTTTTT	TRBJ2-2	.	TRBD1	TRBV5-1
CASSLLGEATDEQFF	TGTGCCAGCAGCCTTCTAGGGGAAGCGACGGATGAGCAGTTCTTC	TRBJ2-1	.	.	TRBV3-1/TRBV3-2
CASSLGGPQYF	TGTGCCAGCAGCCTAGGGGGACCGCAGTATTTT	TRBJ2-3	.	.	TRBV3-1/TRBV3-2
CASSSRGADTQYF	TGTGCCAGCAGCTCCAGGGGAGCAGATACGCAGTATTTT	TRBJ2-3	many	.	TRBV5-4
CASSLYSGNTGELFF	TGTGCCAGCAGCTTATATAGCGGGAACACCGGGGAGCTGTTTTTT	TRBJ2-2	.	.	TRBV7-3
CASSLSRGSSPLHF	TGCGCCAGCAGCCTTTCCCGAGGGAGTTCACCCCTCCACTTT	TRBJ1-6	.	.	TRBV4-3
CASSFPAGGAGSGELFF	TGCGCCAGCAGCTTCCCAGCGGGAGGGGCTGGTTCCGGGGAGCTGTTTTTT	TRBJ2-2	few	TRBD2	TRBV5-1
CASSIPGRRETQYF	TGTGCCAGTAGTATTCCAGGGAGGCGGGAGACCCAGTACTTC	TRBJ2-5	.	.	TRBV19
CASSARLQGRWWQETQYF	TGTGCCAGCAGCGCCAGGCTACAGGGACGTTGGTGGCAAGAGACCCAGTACTTC	TRBJ2-5	.	.	TRBV7-6
CASSLQAMGNSPLHF	TGTGCCAGCAGCTTACAGGCAATGGGTAATTCACCCCTCCACTTT	TRBJ1-6	.	.	TRBV7-9
CASSSQGAGEKLFF	TGTGCCAGCAGCTCTCAGGGGGCAGGAGAAAAACTGTTTTTT	TRBJ1-4	.	TRBD1	TRBV6-5
CASSQAAQETQYF	TGTGCCAGCTCCCAGGCAGCCCAAGAGACCCAGTACTTC	TRBJ2-5	.	.	TRBV2
CASSLGQGPFHF	TGTGCCAGCAGTCTCGGACAGGGGCCCTTTCACTTT	TRBJ1-6	.	TRBD1	TRBV12-3/TRBV12-4
CASSLWGRAGRQPQHF	TGTGCCAGCAGCCTCTGGGGCAGGGCAGGACGACAGCCCCAGCATTTT	TRBJ1-5	.	.	TRBV28
CSASGPGRDEQYF	TGCAGTGCTAGTGGACCGGGGAGGGACGAGCAGTACTTC	TRBJ2-7	.	TRBD2	TRBV20-1
CASSERGAVLYNEQFF	TGTGCCAGCAGTGAACGGGGAGCGGTGCTCTACAATGAGCAGTTCTTC	TRBJ2-1	.	.	TRBV6-1
CASSSFGGSYEQYF	TGTGCCAGCAGCTCTTTTGGGGGGTCCTACGAGCAGTACTTC	TRBJ2-7	.	.	TRBV7-2
CASSARQGRTDTQYF	TGTGCCAGCAGTGCCCGACAGGGGAGGACAGATACGCAGTATTTT	TRBJ2-3	.	TRBD1	TRBV2
CASREQGREQFF	TGTGCCAGCAGGGAACAGGGGCGGGAGCAGTTCTTC	TRBJ2-1	.	TRBD1	TRBV28
CASSVSDNQETQYF	TGTGCCAGCAGCGTATCGGACAACCAAGAGACCCAGTACTTC	TRBJ2-5	.	.	TRBV9
CASSIDRTYEQYF	TGTGCCAGCAGTATTGACAGGACCTACGAGCAGTACTTC	TRBJ2-7	.	.	TRBV27
CASSLDLAGEQYF	TGTGCCAGCAGCTTAGACCTAGCGGGCGAGCAGTACTTC	TRBJ2-7	.	TRBD2	TRBV7-2
CASRGGPPLGYTF	TGTGCCAGTAGGGGAGGGCCACCTCTTGGCTACACCTTC	TRBJ1-2	.	.	TRBV28
CASSPWGTSGSLGEQFF	TGTGCCAGCAGCCCCTGGGGGACTAGCGGGAGTCTCGGTGAGCAGTTCTTC	TRBJ2-1	.	TRBD2	TRBV7-2
CASRGTSGRAFF	TGTGCCAGCAGAGGGACTAGCGGGAGGGCGTTCTTC	TRBJ2-1	.	TRBD2	TRBV28
CSASPGQGFF	TGCAGTGCTAGCCCCGGACAGGGATTCTTC	TRBJ1-2	.	TRBD1	TRBV20-1
CASSPGQLPNQPQHF	TGTGCCAGCAGCCCGGGACAGCTACCAAATCAGCCCCAGCATTTT	TRBJ1-5	.	TRBD1	TRBV5-8
CASSLGQGALCNQPQHF	TGTGCCAGCAGCTTAGGCCAGGGGGCCCTATGCAATCAGCCCCAGCATTTT	TRBJ1-5	.	TRBD1	TRBV7-7
CASSLVPRERLAREQYF	TGTGCCAGCAGCTTGGTTCCCAGGGAAAGGCTGGCCCGCGAGCAGTACTTC	TRBJ2-7	.	.	TRBV5-8
CASSQGEQPQHF	TGTGCCAGCAGCCAAGGCGAGCAGCCCCAGCATTTT	TRBJ1-5	few	.	TRBV3-1/TRBV3-2
CASIPAGGLGTEAFF	TGTGCCAGTATCCCGGCAGGGGGGCTGGGCACTGAAGCTTTCTTT	TRBJ1-1	.	TRBD1	TRBV19
CASSWGAASGIEKQFF	TGTGCCAGCAGTTGGGGGGCAGCTAGCGGGATAGAGAAGCAGTTCTTC	TRBJ2-1	.	TRBD2	TRBV6-5
CASRPVGGGGKGYTF	TGTGCCAGTAGGCCAGTCGGAGGGGGCGGGAAAGGCTACACCTTC	TRBJ1-2	.	TRBD1	TRBV19
CASNVAAYGYTF	TGTGCCAGCAATGTGGCCGCCTATGGCTACACCTTC	TRBJ1-2	few	.	TRBV2
CASSGTGRAYEQYF	TGTGCCAGCAGTGGGACAGGTCGAGCTTACGAGCAGTACTTC	TRBJ2-7	.	TRBD1	TRBV27
CASSHAGGWRGVRNTGELFF	TGTGCCAGCAGCCACGCCGGAGGCTGGCGAGGAGTACGGAACACCGGGGAGCTGTTTTTT	TRBJ2-2	.	.	TRBV14